These T cell receptor beta chains were read from a single sample in a study of control samples from healthy donors and cancer patients. Sequencing used immunoSEQ multiplex PCR; TCRdb keeps in-frame clones, though not all of them. The sample has approximately 89,000 clones; more than 75% are singletons. The sequenced sample consisted of blood. All receptors derive from a man aged 50-60 years in good health. Each CDR3 is given with its conserved first and last residue. The D gene is left open where the match is weak. The size of a clone is reported for some rows only, either as once, few or many, or as a class for expanded clones.

size: NA; J: TRBJ1-5; V: TRBV5-1; D: NA; DNA: TGCGCCAGCAGCTTGCTGGGCATAGGGGATAGCAATCAGCCCCAGCATTTT; CDR3: CASSLLGIGDSNQPQHF
size: once; J: TRBJ1-5; V: TRBV18; D: TRBD1; DNA: TGTGCCAGCTCACTACCGGGACAGTATAGCAATCAGCCCCAGCATTTT; CDR3: CASSLPGQYSNQPQHF
size: NA; J: TRBJ2-6; V: TRBV19; D: NA; DNA: TGTGCCAGTAGTATCGCACAAGCCAAATCTGGGGCCAACGTCCTGACTTTC; CDR3: CASSIAQAKSGANVLTF
size: NA; J: TRBJ1-2; V: TRBV30; D: TRBD1; DNA: TGTGCCTGGAGTCAGGGGGAAAACTATGGCTACACCTTC; CDR3: CAWSQGENYGYTF
size: NA; J: TRBJ2-1; V: TRBV4-1; D: TRBD1; DNA: TGCGCCAGCAGCCAAATACAGGGGGCGGTCTACAATGAGCAGTTCTTC; CDR3: CASSQIQGAVYNEQFF
size: NA; J: TRBJ2-1; V: TRBV5-1; D: NA; DNA: TGCGCCAGCAGCGTGGGACCAGACAATGAGCAGTTCTTC; CDR3: CASSVGPDNEQFF
size: NA; J: TRBJ1-6; V: TRBV27; D: NA; DNA: TGTGCCAGCAGTTTATTGGCGACAGCCTATAATTCACCCCTCCACTTT; CDR3: CASSLLATAYNSPLHF
size: NA; J: TRBJ1-2; V: TRBV6-6; D: TRBD1; DNA: TGTGCCAGCAGTCAAGGACAGGGATACTATGGCTACACCTTC; CDR3: CASSQGQGYYGYTF
size: few; J: TRBJ2-7; V: TRBV4-1; D: TRBD1; DNA: TGCGCCAGCAGTCGGACAGGGCTCTACGAGCAGTACTTC; CDR3: CASSRTGLYEQYF
size: NA; J: TRBJ2-1; V: TRBV5-1; D: TRBD2; DNA: TGCGCCAGCAGCCCGACTAGCGGGGGGGTTGCCAATGAGCAGTTCTTC; CDR3: CASSPTSGGVANEQFF
size: NA; J: TRBJ2-5; V: TRBV6-2/TRBV6-3; D: TRBD2; DNA: TGTGCCAGCAGCCCTGGGACTAGCGGACAAGAGACCCAGTACTTC; CDR3: CASSPGTSGQETQYF
size: NA; J: TRBJ2-1; V: TRBV7-6; D: NA; DNA: TGTGCCAGCAGCCCAGGGCTATTCAATGAGCAGTTCTTC; CDR3: CASSPGLFNEQFF
size: NA; J: TRBJ1-2; V: TRBV7-2; D: TRBD1; DNA: TGTGCCAGCAGCGGGGACAGGGGATGGGGTGGCTACACCTTC; CDR3: CASSGDRGWGGYTF
size: NA; J: TRBJ2-7; V: TRBV7-6; D: NA; DNA: TGTGCCAGCAGCTTATGGGAGGCGGCAGGGAGCTCCTACGAGCAGTACTTC; CDR3: CASSLWEAAGSSYEQYF
size: few; J: TRBJ2-3; V: TRBV7-8; D: TRBD2; DNA: TGTGCCAGCAGCCACGACCGACTAGCGGGAGCAGATACGCAGTATTTT; CDR3: CASSHDRLAGADTQYF
size: NA; J: TRBJ2-5; V: TRBV24-1; D: TRBD2; DNA: TGTGCCACCAGTGATTTGCACAAGGCGGGAGAGGGGGAGACCCAGTACTTC; CDR3: CATSDLHKAGEGETQYF
size: NA; J: TRBJ2-5; V: TRBV3-1/TRBV3-2; D: TRBD1; DNA: TGTGCCAGCAGCCAACCGGACAGGGGAATAGAGACCCAGTACTTC; CDR3: CASSQPDRGIETQYF
size: NA; J: TRBJ2-7; V: TRBV7-2; D: TRBD2; DNA: TGTGCCAGCAGCTTAGTGGGCGGGGGTCTCTACGAGCAGTACTTC; CDR3: CASSLVGGGLYEQYF
size: NA; J: TRBJ2-2; V: TRBV9; D: NA; DNA: TGTGCCAGCAGCGTAGTTACTGGATCCGGGGAGCTGTTTTTT; CDR3: CASSVVTGSGELFF
size: NA; J: TRBJ1-2; V: TRBV24-1; D: NA; DNA: TGTGCCACCAGTGATCCAACGGACCTTCGGTGTGGCTACACCTTC; CDR3: CATSDPTDLRCGYTF
size: NA; J: TRBJ2-3; V: TRBV9; D: TRBD2; DNA: TGTGCCAGCAGCGTAGGTGCTAGCGGGGGTGGGGATACGCAGTATTTT; CDR3: CASSVGASGGGDTQYF
size: NA; J: TRBJ1-2; V: TRBV27; D: NA; DNA: TGTGCCAGCAGTTTCGGCATAAACTATGGCTACACCTTC; CDR3: CASSFGINYGYTF
size: NA; J: TRBJ1-6; V: TRBV9; D: NA; DNA: TGTGCCAGCGCCGTGGCAGCCGTAAATTCACCCCTCCACTTT; CDR3: CASAVAAVNSPLHF
size: NA; J: TRBJ2-2; V: TRBV21-1; D: NA; DNA: TGTGCCAGCAGCAAAGGAGGGGACACCAAAATATCGAACACCGGGGAGCTGTTTTTT; CDR3: CASSKGGDTKISNTGELFF
size: NA; J: TRBJ2-1; V: TRBV9; D: TRBD2; DNA: TGTGCCAGCAGCCCGACGGGGGGGAATTTGAATGAGCAGTTCTTC; CDR3: CASSPTGGNLNEQFF
size: NA; J: TRBJ2-4; V: TRBV10-2; D: NA; DNA: TGCGCCAGCAGGCAAGCTGAGGCCAAAAACATTCAGTACTTC; CDR3: CASRQAEAKNIQYF
size: once; J: TRBJ2-5; V: TRBV27; D: TRBD2; DNA: TGTGCCAGCAGCCGACTAGCGGGGGGAGAGACCCAGTACTTC; CDR3: CASSRLAGGETQYF
size: NA; J: TRBJ2-6; V: TRBV4-1; D: NA; DNA: TGCGCCAGCATGGGTGTACAAAGCTCTGGGGCCAACGTCCTGACTTTC; CDR3: CASMGVQSSGANVLTF
size: NA; J: TRBJ2-1; V: TRBV7-8; D: TRBD2; DNA: TGTGCCAGCAGCCCAGGGACTAGCGGAGCCTGGAATGAGCAGTTCTTC; CDR3: CASSPGTSGAWNEQFF
size: NA; J: TRBJ2-1; V: TRBV3-1/TRBV3-2; D: NA; DNA: TGTGCCAGCAGCCAATCTAGCTACAATGAGCAGTTCTTC; CDR3: CASSQSSYNEQFF
size: NA; J: TRBJ2-1; V: TRBV6-6; D: TRBD2; DNA: TGTGCCAGCAGTCGTTACTCTCCTCTAGCGGGAGGGGGGGCCTACAATGAGCAGTTCTTC; CDR3: CASSRYSPLAGGGAYNEQFF
size: NA; J: TRBJ2-2; V: TRBV7-8; D: NA; DNA: TGTGCCAGCAGCCTCCGAGAGGGGACGAACACCGGGGAGCTGTTTTTT; CDR3: CASSLREGTNTGELFF
size: NA; J: TRBJ1-4; V: TRBV14; D: NA; DNA: TGTGCCAGCAGCCACAGGGGAGGCGAAAAACTGTTTTTT; CDR3: CASSHRGGEKLFF
size: NA; J: TRBJ2-1; V: TRBV1; D: NA; DNA: TGCACCAGCAGCCAAGCACTATTCGGACCGGGACTAGCGGGACAGAGCTCCTACAATGAGCAGTTCTTC; CDR3: CTSSQALFGPGLAGQSSYNEQFF
size: few; J: TRBJ1-5; V: TRBV18; D: NA; DNA: TGTGCCAGCTCACGTGTGGAGGGCAATCAGCCCCAGCATTTT; CDR3: CASSRVEGNQPQHF
size: NA; J: TRBJ2-2; V: TRBV7-2; D: NA; DNA: TGTGCCAGCAGCCCCCGATGGTCGGGGGTTAACACCGGGGAGCTGTTTTTT; CDR3: CASSPRWSGVNTGELFF
size: NA; J: TRBJ2-2; V: TRBV18; D: TRBD2; DNA: TGTGCCAGCTCCTTGGGACTAGCGGAGAACACCGGGGAGCTGTTTTTT; CDR3: CASSLGLAENTGELFF
size: NA; J: TRBJ1-2; V: TRBV5-6; D: TRBD1; DNA: TGTGCCAGCAGCTTGATCACAGGGGAAGCCTATGGCTACACCTTC; CDR3: CASSLITGEAYGYTF
size: NA; J: TRBJ2-1; V: TRBV7-2; D: NA; DNA: TGTGCCAGCAGCCGGGGTCCCCTCGCCTACAATGAGCAGTTCTTC; CDR3: CASSRGPLAYNEQFF
size: NA; J: TRBJ2-7; V: TRBV6-2/TRBV6-3; D: TRBD2; DNA: TGTGCCAGCAGTACAGCGGGAGACGAGCAGTACTTC; CDR3: CASSTAGDEQYF
size: once; J: TRBJ2-1; V: TRBV7-2; D: NA; DNA: TGTGCCTCTCAGGCGGGCTCCTACAATGAGCAGTTCTTC; CDR3: CASQAGSYNEQFF